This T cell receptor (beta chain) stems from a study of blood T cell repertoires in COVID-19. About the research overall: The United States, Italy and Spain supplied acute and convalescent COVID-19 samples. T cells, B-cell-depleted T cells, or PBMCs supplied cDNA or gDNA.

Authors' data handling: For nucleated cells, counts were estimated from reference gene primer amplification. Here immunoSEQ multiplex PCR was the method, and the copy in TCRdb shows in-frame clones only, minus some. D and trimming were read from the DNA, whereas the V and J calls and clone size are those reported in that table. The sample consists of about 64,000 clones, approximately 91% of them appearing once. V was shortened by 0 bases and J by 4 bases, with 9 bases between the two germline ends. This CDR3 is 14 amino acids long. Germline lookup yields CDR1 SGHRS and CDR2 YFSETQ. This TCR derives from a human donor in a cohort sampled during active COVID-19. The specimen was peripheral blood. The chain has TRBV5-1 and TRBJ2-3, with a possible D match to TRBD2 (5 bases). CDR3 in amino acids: CASSLASGSDTQYF. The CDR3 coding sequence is TGCGCCAGCAGCTTGGCCTCGGGGTCAGATACGCAGTATTTT.